These T cell receptor beta chains were read from a single sample in a study of shared clonotypes between healthy human individuals. The table came from immunoSEQ multiplex PCR; TCRdb's copy has only in-frame clones and leaves some out. Among about 2 million clones listed, approximately 94% were seen once. The specimen was naive CD8+ T cells sorted from blood. The receptors stem from a young man in good health. CDR3s include the opening cysteine and the closing phenylalanine or tryptophan. D genes are given only for firm matches.

j_call: TRBJ2-3; d_call: TRBD2; v_call: TRBV6-5; cdr3_aa: CASSPELAGADTQYF
j_call: TRBJ2-2; d_call: .; v_call: TRBV19; cdr3_aa: CASSMGGTGELFF
j_call: TRBJ2-7; d_call: .; v_call: TRBV6-5; cdr3_aa: CAATVEQYF
j_call: TRBJ2-4; d_call: TRBD2; v_call: TRBV7-2; cdr3_aa: CASSPGLAGLRDIQYF
j_call: TRBJ2-7; d_call: .; v_call: TRBV29-1; cdr3_aa: CSVEGLGGVSYEQYF
j_call: TRBJ2-7; d_call: TRBD1; v_call: TRBV9; cdr3_aa: CASSVGQGVSYEQYF
j_call: TRBJ2-2; d_call: .; v_call: TRBV7-9; cdr3_aa: CASSLAGTGELFF
j_call: TRBJ1-1; d_call: .; v_call: TRBV4-1; cdr3_aa: CASSGPNTEAFF
j_call: TRBJ2-7; d_call: TRBD2; v_call: TRBV11-2; cdr3_aa: CASSLLSGGAHEQYF
j_call: TRBJ1-2; d_call: .; v_call: TRBV5-6; cdr3_aa: CASSPSKGPTVDGYTF
j_call: TRBJ2-1; d_call: .; v_call: TRBV7-2; cdr3_aa: CASSLDPGIEGSYNEQFF
j_call: TRBJ2-7; d_call: .; v_call: TRBV9; cdr3_aa: CASSVGGSSSYEQYF
j_call: TRBJ2-5; d_call: .; v_call: TRBV4-3; cdr3_aa: CASSQVVADYQETQYF
j_call: TRBJ2-7; d_call: .; v_call: TRBV5-5; cdr3_aa: CASSFGILVEQYF
j_call: TRBJ2-1; d_call: .; v_call: TRBV7-8; cdr3_aa: CASSSTSNEQFF
j_call: TRBJ1-5; d_call: TRBD1; v_call: TRBV28; cdr3_aa: CASSTRGSRDQPQHF
j_call: TRBJ2-1; d_call: .; v_call: TRBV30; cdr3_aa: CAWSVLNEQFF
j_call: TRBJ2-7; d_call: .; v_call: TRBV27; cdr3_aa: CASSLRGPSGEQYF
j_call: TRBJ2-1; d_call: .; v_call: TRBV7-9; cdr3_aa: CASSSQGQPGEQFF
j_call: TRBJ1-2; d_call: .; v_call: TRBV30; cdr3_aa: CAWSIEDILNYGYTF
j_call: TRBJ2-5; d_call: .; v_call: TRBV5-1; cdr3_aa: CASSLEVSETQYF
j_call: TRBJ1-6; d_call: TRBD1; v_call: TRBV5-5; cdr3_aa: CASSSRDRGSPLHF
j_call: TRBJ2-7; d_call: .; v_call: TRBV27; cdr3_aa: CASSLSPGSSSYEQYF
j_call: TRBJ2-7; d_call: TRBD1; v_call: TRBV6-1; cdr3_aa: CASRIRDRAYEQYF
j_call: TRBJ2-5; d_call: .; v_call: TRBV5-1; cdr3_aa: CASRGTPATMETQYF
j_call: TRBJ2-7; d_call: TRBD1; v_call: TRBV7-9; cdr3_aa: CAGQGDSYEQYF
j_call: TRBJ2-4; d_call: .; v_call: TRBV5-4; cdr3_aa: CASSLYAGPAKNIQYF
j_call: TRBJ2-7; d_call: TRBD1; v_call: TRBV5-6; cdr3_aa: CASSDRGSYEQYF